The 17 T cell receptor beta chains in this list originate from one sample, sequenced in a study of spatial heterogeneity in lung cancer. Time point indicated: sample taken at primary tumor resection. Whole RNA came from tumor, nontumor lung or frozen PBMC and was sequenced without being sorted. A single record per CDR3 protein comes from TCRdb applying MiXCR to the 5' RACE reads. In the table there are about 82,000 distinct CDR3 sequences, around 12% of which are singletons. The source material was PBMCs, sampled at surgery. These receptors all stem from a male donor with early-stage non-small cell lung cancer.

This chain uses TRBV27 with TRBJ2-7, with D perhaps being TRBD1 or TRBD2 (5 bases each). Germline-derived CDR1 and CDR2 are MNHEY and SMNVEV (reference sequence). This CDR3 is built from 15 residues. V was cut by 3 bases and J by 0 bases, with 12 bases left in between. The CDR3 DNA reads as TGTGCCAGCAGTTTGGCCCCGGGGACCTCCTACGAGCAGTACTTC. It is translated as CASSLAPGTSYEQYF.

This clonotype was detected many times. This chain's CDR3 is CASSDMYGTGTLLGEQFF. CDR3 DNA: TGTGCCAGCAGTGATATGTATGGGACAGGGACCCTTCTTGGGGAGCAGTTCTTC. The genes are TRBV2 and TRBJ2-1; the match to TRBD1 covers 9 bases. The V gene end was trimmed by 3 bases and the J gene end by 10 bases; junction bases not matched to a gene: 19. The CDR3 extends over 18 amino acids. Germline V gene lookup returns CDR1 SNHLY and CDR2 FYNNEI.

This chain joins TRBV3-1 and TRBJ2-1; 9 bases map to TRBD1. Unmatched junction bases numbered 8, after V lost 8 bases and J lost 6 bases. Germline V gives CDR1 LGHDT, CDR2 YNNKEL (reference sequence). The CDR3 has 14 residues. The CDR3 DNA reads as TGTGCCAGCCAAAGGGACAGGGCGGGCAATGAGCAGTTCTTC. Translating gives CASQRDRAGNEQFF.

The V gene is TRBV20-1, the J gene TRBJ2-5, with 12 bases lining up with TRBD2. In germline, CDR1 is DFQATT, CDR2 SNEGSKA (reference sequence). The CDR3 consists of 17 residues. V gave up 2 bases and J gave up 5 bases; unmatched junction bases: 12. The CDR3, as DNA: TGCAGTGCTAGATCCCTAGCGGGGGGGCCGATTGGGGAGACCCAGTACTTC. The encoded protein is CSARSLAGGPIGETQYF.

V gene TRBV5-1 combines with J gene TRBJ2-5; possibly TRBD2 for D (5 bases). The CDR3 has 13 residues. Trimming cost V 4 bases and J 4 bases, with 11 bases left between them. Germline CDR1 is SGHRS and CDR2 is YFSETQ. For the CDR3, the DNA is TGCGCCAGCAGCCCGGCCGCGGGAGAGACCCAGTACTTC. It encodes CASSPAAGETQYF.

The gene calls are TRBV6-2 or TRBV6-3 and TRBJ2-3, with a possible D match to TRBD1 (6 bases). CDR1 and CDR2 (germline): MNHEY, SVGEGT. The CDR3 is 14 residues long. With 4 bases removed from V and 3 bases from J, the gap between germline ends came to 11 bases. In nucleotides, the CDR3 is TGTGCCAGCAGTTTGCGGACAGCAACAGATACGCAGTATTTT. The encoded protein is CASSLRTATDTQYF.

This clonotype was detected a few times. The V and J genes are TRBV7-9 and TRBJ2-3; D not certain. Between the trimmed V and J ends, which lost 3 bases and 0 bases, there was a span of 16 bases. Germline CDR1 is SEHNR and CDR2 is FQNEAQ (reference sequence). This CDR3 is 17 amino acids long. CDR3 protein: CASSFELGTSSTDTQYF. The DNA for the CDR3 is TGTGCCAGCAGCTTTGAGTTGGGCACCAGTAGCACAGATACGCAGTATTTT.

The chain joins TRBV15 to TRBJ2-5; D tentatively reads TRBD1 or TRBD2 (5 bases each). CDR1 and CDR2 from the germline V gene are LNHNV and YYDKDF (reference sequence). V dropped 5 bases and J dropped 1 base, with 11 bases sitting between them. The CDR3 sequence is 14 residues long. CDR3 nucleotide sequence: TGTGCCACCAGCGCCCGGGACCTCCAAGAGACCCAGTACTTC. Protein: CATSARDLQETQYF. Based on the CDR3 plus reference TRBV15 and TRBJ2-5, the full variable domain is DAMVIQNPRYQVTQFGKPVTLSCSQTLNHNVMYWYQQKSSQAPKLLFHYYDKDFNNEADTPDNFQSRRPNTSFCFLDIRSPGLGDTAMYLCATSARDLQETQYFGPGTRLLVL.

The chain is built from TRBV2 and TRBJ2-1; D is perhaps TRBD1 or TRBD2 (5 bases each). The germline V and J ends were trimmed by 4 bases and 2 bases, with 6 bases remaining between them. This CDR3 is 13 amino acids long. Per the germline V gene, CDR1 is SNHLY and CDR2 is FYNNEI. The CDR3 reads CASSGDPYNEQFF. Written as DNA, the CDR3 is TGTGCCAGCAGTGGGGACCCCTACAATGAGCAGTTCTTC.

This clonotype appeared many times. The genes are TRBV19 and TRBJ1-1; TRBD1 matches 9 bases. The germline V gene has CDR1 LNHDA and CDR2 SQIVND (reference sequence). Trimming removed 7 bases from V and 4 bases from J; junction bases left unmatched: 10. The CDR3 runs 15 residues. This chain's CDR3 is CASIPGQGLGTEAFF. The CDR3 region has the DNA TGTGCCAGTATCCCCGGACAGGGGCTCGGCACTGAAGCTTTCTTT.

The chain couples TRBV18 to TRBJ2-7, with 10 bases aligning to TRBD1. CDR1 and CDR2 from the germline V gene are KGHSH and LQKENI. The CDR3 loop spans 14 amino acids. Trimming cost V 2 bases and J 5 bases; bases outside gene matches: 3. CDR3 in amino acids: CASSPRQGADEQYF. CDR3 sequence (DNA): TGTGCCAGCTCACCAAGACAGGGGGCCGACGAGCAGTACTTC.

V and J are TRBV29-1 and TRBJ2-5, with 9 bases aligning to TRBD1. Looked up from germline, CDR1 is SQVTM and CDR2 is ANQGSEA. J was trimmed by 5 bases and V by 4 bases; bases with no gene match: 8. CDR3 size: 14 residues. In DNA form, the CDR3 reads TGCAGCGTTGTCGGGACAGGGTATCGGGAGACCCAGTACTTC. Its protein product is CSVVGTGYRETQYF.

The gene calls are TRBV5-1 and TRBJ1-6; D is perhaps TRBD1 (5 bases). Germline V gene data show CDR1 as SGHRS and CDR2 as YFSETQ. CDR3 length: 15 residues. With 2 bases removed from V and 8 bases from J, the gap between germline ends came to 14 bases. The CDR3 nucleotides read TGCGCCAGCAGCTTCGCAGGGAGTTCGGATTCACCCCTCCACTTT. Its protein product is CASSFAGSSDSPLHF.

The chain combines TRBV7-9 with TRBJ1-3; D may be TRBD1 (6 bases). V was shortened by 3 bases and J by 0 bases, with 9 bases between the two germline ends. The CDR3 sequence is 15 residues long. Germline lookup yields CDR1 SEHNR and CDR2 FQNEAQ (reference sequence). The CDR3 sequence: CASSLARGSGNTIYF. Here the CDR3 DNA reads TGTGCCAGCAGCTTGGCCAGGGGCTCTGGAAACACCATATATTTT.

This clonotype turned up a few times. This chain links TRBV13 with TRBJ2-1; 7 bases fit TRBD1. Germline lookup yields CDR1 PRHDT and CDR2 FYEKMQ (reference sequence). The V gene end was trimmed by 5 bases and the J gene end by 6 bases; junction bases not matched to a gene: 10. CDR3 length: 15 residues. CDR3 DNA: TGTGCCAGCAGCGGGGCATACAGGGGAATCAATGAGCAGTTCTTC. As protein: CASSGAYRGINEQFF.

The chain links TRBV6-6 to TRBJ1-1; maybe TRBD1 (6 bases). The CDR3 spans 15 residues. Trimming cost V 2 bases and J 5 bases, with 15 bases left between them. Germline lookup yields CDR1 MNHNY and CDR2 SVGAGI (reference sequence). The CDR3 spells CASSYVGTSGTEAFF. The CDR3 bases are TGTGCCAGCAGTTACGTCGGGACATCTGGGACTGAAGCTTTCTTT.

This sequence joins TRBV7-9 and TRBJ2-7, with unresolved D. The germline V gene encodes CDR1 SEHNR and CDR2 FQNEAQ (reference sequence). V lost 1 base and J 1 base, leaving 8 bases between the germline ends. CDR3 size: 14 residues. The CDR3 nucleotides are TGTGCCAGCAGCTTAGGAGCAAGTTCCTACGAGCAGTACTTC. It yields the protein CASSLGASSYEQYF.